A selection of T cell receptor beta chains follows, all from one sample in a study of cytomegalovirus exposure and HLA in healthy donors. Profiled with immunoSEQ multiplex PCR; TCRdb holds only in-frame clones, not every one. This sample yields some 140,000 clones, of which around nine tenths are seen a single time; 5.2% belongs to the top ten. Sequenced material: PBMCs. All receptors derive from a woman younger than 45 in good health and CMV-seronegative. Both conserved end residues are part of each CDR3.

J,V,CDR3
TRBJ2-1,TRBV6-5,CASSVDSHNEQFF
TRBJ2-1,TRBV2,CASRGLAVSGEQFF
TRBJ2-2,TRBV9,CASTYSGARGTGELFF
TRBJ2-5,TRBV6-6,CASSYPQGAQETQYF
TRBJ1-2,TRBV11-2,CASSLEVRDGYTF
TRBJ1-1,TRBV7-2,CASSLGENTEAFF
TRBJ1-5,TRBV6-1,CASSPGGSSNQPQHF
TRBJ1-4,TRBV28,CASRGRFWGATNEKLFF
TRBJ2-3,TRBV18,CASSPMKQGIGTDTQYF
TRBJ1-6,TRBV5-5,CASSLEGAGESYNSPLHF
TRBJ1-1,TRBV5-4,CASSSWNRVNTEAFF
TRBJ2-2,TRBV6-5,CASSRDRGSGELFF